This T cell receptor beta chain was captured by sequencing in a study of shared clonotypes between healthy human individuals. Study-level results: Genetic and exposure-history diversity was limited by the few donors. The study found lower generation probabilities in non-shared clonotypes than in those shared by all four donors. Clonotypes that were shared across a few donors made up around 4.6% of naive CD4 clonotypes.

The CDR3 is 14 amino acids. The germline V gene encodes CDR1 SGHAT and CDR2 FQDESV (reference sequence). V lost 5 bases, J lost 1 base, and 10 bases lay in between. Concerning this clone: The antigen is not known.

In the original processing: ImmunoSEQ only sent back junction sequences with no quality scores, so filtering was done differently. Libraries were prepared by immunoSEQ multiplex PCR; TCRdb keeps only in-frame clonotypes and omits some of them. For V, J and clone size, that table is used; D and trimming come from the DNA. This sample has a few million clones, with about 92% found just once. The sequenced sample was naive CD4+ T cells sorted from blood. Subset denoted: CD45RA+ positively selected. The V call is TRBV11-1, the J call TRBJ2-3; D gene unclear. The clonotype comes from a man aged 18-30 years in good health. CDR3 sequence reads: CASSADRRTDTQYF. The CDR3 DNA reads TGTGCCAGCAGCGCGGACCGACGCACAGATACGCAGTATTTT. Supplemented by reference TRBV11-1 and TRBJ2-3, the full variable domain reads EAEVAQSPRYKITEKSQAVAFWCDPISGHATLYWYRQILGQGPELLVQFQDESVVDDSQLPKDRFSAERLKGVDSTLKIQPAELGDSAMYLCASSADRRTDTQYFGPGTRLTVL.